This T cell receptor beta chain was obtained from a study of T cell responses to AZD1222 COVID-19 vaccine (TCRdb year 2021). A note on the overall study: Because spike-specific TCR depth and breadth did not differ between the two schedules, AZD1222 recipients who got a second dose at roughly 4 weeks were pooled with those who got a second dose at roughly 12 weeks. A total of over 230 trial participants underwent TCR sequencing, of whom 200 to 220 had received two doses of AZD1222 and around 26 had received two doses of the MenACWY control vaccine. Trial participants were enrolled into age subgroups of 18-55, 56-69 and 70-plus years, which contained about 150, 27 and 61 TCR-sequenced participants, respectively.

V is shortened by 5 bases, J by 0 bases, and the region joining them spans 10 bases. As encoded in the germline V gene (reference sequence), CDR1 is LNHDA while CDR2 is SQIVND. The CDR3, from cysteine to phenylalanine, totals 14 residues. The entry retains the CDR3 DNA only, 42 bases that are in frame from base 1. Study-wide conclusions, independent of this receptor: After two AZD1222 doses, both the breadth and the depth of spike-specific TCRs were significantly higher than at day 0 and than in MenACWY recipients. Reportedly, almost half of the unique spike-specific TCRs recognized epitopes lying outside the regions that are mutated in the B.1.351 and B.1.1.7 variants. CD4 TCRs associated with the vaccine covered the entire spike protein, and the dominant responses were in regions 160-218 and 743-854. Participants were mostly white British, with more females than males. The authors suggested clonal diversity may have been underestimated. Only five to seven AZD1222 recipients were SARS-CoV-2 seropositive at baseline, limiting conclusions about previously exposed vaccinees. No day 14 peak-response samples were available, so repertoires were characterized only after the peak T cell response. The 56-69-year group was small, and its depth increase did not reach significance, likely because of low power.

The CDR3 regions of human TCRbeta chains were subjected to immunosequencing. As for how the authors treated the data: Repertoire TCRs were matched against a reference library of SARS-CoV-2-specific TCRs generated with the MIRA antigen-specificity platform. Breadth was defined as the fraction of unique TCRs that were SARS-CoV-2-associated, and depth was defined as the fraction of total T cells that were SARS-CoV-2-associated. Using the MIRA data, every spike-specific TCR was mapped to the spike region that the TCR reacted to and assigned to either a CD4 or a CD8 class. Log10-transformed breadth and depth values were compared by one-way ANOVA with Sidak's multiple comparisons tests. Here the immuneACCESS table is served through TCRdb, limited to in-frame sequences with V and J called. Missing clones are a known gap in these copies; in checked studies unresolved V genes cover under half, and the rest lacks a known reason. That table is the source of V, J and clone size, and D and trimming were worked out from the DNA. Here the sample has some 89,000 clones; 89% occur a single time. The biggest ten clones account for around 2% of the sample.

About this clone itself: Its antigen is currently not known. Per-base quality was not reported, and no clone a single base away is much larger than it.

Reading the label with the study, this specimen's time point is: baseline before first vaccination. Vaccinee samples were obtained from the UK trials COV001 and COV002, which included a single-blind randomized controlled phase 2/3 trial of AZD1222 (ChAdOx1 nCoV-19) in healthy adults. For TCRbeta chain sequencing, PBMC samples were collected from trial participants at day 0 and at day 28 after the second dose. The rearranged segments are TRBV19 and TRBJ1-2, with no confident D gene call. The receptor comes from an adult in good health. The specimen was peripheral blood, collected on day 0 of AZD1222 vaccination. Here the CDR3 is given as CASSSQRTNYGYTF. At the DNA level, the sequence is TGTGCCAGTAGTTCACAGAGAACTAACTATGGCTACACCTTC.